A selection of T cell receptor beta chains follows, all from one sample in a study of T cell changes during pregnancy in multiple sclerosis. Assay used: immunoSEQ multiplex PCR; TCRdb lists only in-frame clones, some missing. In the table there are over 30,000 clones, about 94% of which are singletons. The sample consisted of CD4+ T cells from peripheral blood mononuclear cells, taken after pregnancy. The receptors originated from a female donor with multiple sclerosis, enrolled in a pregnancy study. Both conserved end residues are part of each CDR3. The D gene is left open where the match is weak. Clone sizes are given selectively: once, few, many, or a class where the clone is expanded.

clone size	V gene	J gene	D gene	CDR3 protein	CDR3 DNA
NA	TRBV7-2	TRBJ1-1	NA	CASSLPVMNTEAFF	TGTGCCAGCAGCTTACCGGTCATGAACACTGAAGCTTTCTTT
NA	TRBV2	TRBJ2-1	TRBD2	CASRPSGGAYNEQFF	TGTGCCAGCAGGCCAAGCGGGGGGGCTTACAATGAGCAGTTCTTC
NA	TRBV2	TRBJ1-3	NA	CATTADGRSGNTIYF	TGTGCCACAACGGCGGACGGGAGGAGTGGAAACACCATATATTTT
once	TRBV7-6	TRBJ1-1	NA	CASSLVALMNTEAFF	TGTGCCAGCAGCTTAGTAGCCCTTATGAACACTGAAGCTTTCTTT
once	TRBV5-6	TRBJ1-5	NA	CASSLGGADQPQHF	TGTGCCAGCAGCTTGGGGGGCGCGGATCAGCCCCAGCATTTT
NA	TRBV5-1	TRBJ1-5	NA	CASSLLGAQDQPQHF	TGCGCCAGCAGCTTATTAGGGGCGCAGGATCAGCCCCAGCATTTT
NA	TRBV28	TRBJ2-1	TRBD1	CASIYRGLGGNEQFF	TGTGCCAGCATCTACAGGGGGTTAGGTGGCAATGAGCAGTTCTTC
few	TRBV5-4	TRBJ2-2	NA	CASSLRVGQGGELFF	TGTGCCAGCAGCTTGCGCGTGGGGCAGGGCGGGGAGCTGTTTTTT
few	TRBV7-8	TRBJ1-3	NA	CASSLRGPSGNTIYF	TGTGCCAGCAGCTTAAGGGGCCCCTCTGGAAACACCATATATTTT
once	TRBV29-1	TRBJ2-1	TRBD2	CSVRGGDSYNEQFF	TGCAGCGTGCGGGGGGGGGACTCCTACAATGAGCAGTTCTTC
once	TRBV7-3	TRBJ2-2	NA	CASSPQGYPGELFF	TGTGCCAGCAGTCCACAGGGTTACCCCGGGGAGCTGTTTTTT
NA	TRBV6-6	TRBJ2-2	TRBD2	CASTTVREGTGELFF	TGTGCCAGCACCACGGTCAGGGAGGGCACCGGGGAGCTGTTTTTT
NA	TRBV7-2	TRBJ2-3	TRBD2	CASSFSGGFTDTQYF	TGTGCCAGCAGCTTCTCGGGGGGGTTCACAGATACGCAGTATTTT
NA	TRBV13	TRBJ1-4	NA	CASRRALSNEKLFF	TGTGCCAGCAGACGTGCCCTATCTAATGAAAAACTGTTTTTT
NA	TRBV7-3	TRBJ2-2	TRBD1	CASSLFGTGVTGELFF	TGTGCCAGCAGCCTATTCGGGACAGGTGTGACCGGGGAGCTGTTTTTT
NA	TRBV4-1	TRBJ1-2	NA	CASSQVGATNYGYTF	TGCGCCAGCAGCCAAGTGGGGGCCACAAACTATGGCTACACCTTC
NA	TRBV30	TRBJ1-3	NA	CAWSLDRGSGNTIYF	TGTGCCTGGTCCCTCGACCGAGGCTCTGGAAACACCATATATTTT
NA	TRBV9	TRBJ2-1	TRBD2	CASSVGGLAGAHGEQFF	TGTGCCAGCAGCGTAGGGGGACTAGCGGGGGCACACGGTGAGCAGTTCTTC
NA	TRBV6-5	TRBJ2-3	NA	CASSPTADTQYF	TGTGCCAGCAGTCCGACTGCAGATACGCAGTATTTT
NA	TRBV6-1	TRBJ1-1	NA	CASSRDTEAFF	TGTGCCAGCAGTCGGGACACTGAAGCTTTCTTT
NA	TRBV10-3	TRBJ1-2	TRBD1	CAIRGDSYGYTF	TGTGCCATCAGGGGGGACAGCTATGGCTACACCTTC
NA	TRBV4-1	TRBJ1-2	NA	CASSPLGEANYGYTF	TGCGCCAGCAGCCCCCTAGGGGAAGCTAACTATGGCTACACCTTC
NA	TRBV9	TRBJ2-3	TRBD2	CASSAQSGGTTDTQYF	TGTGCCAGCAGCGCCCAGAGCGGGGGGACCACAGATACGCAGTATTTT
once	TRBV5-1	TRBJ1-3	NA	CASSLAGDGSGNTIYF	TGCGCCAGCAGCTTGGCTGGCGACGGGTCTGGAAACACCATATATTTT
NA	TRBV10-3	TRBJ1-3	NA	CAISTDRNTIYF	TGTGCCATCAGCACTGACAGAAACACCATATATTTT
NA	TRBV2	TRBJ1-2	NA	CASSESADYGYTF	TGTGCCAGCAGTGAATCAGCGGACTATGGCTACACCTTC
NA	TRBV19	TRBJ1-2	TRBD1	CASSIQGVYEGYTF	TGTGCCAGTAGTATACAGGGGGTGTATGAAGGCTACACCTTC
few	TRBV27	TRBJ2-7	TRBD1	CASSLSPGGHYYEQYF	TGTGCCAGCAGTTTATCCCCAGGGGGCCATTACTACGAGCAGTACTTC
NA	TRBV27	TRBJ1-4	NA	CASRSFAGGTNEKLFF	TGTGCCAGCAGATCCTTTGCGGGGGGAACTAATGAAAAACTGTTTTTT
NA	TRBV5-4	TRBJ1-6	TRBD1	CASSLGRTGDSPLHF	TGTGCCAGCAGCTTGGGGAGGACAGGGGATTCACCCCTCCACTTT
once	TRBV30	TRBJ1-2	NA	CAWSAGLSNYGYTF	TGTGCCTGGAGTGCAGGACTGAGTAACTATGGCTACACCTTC
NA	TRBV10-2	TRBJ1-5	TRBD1	CASSTGVGNQPQHF	TGCGCCAGCAGTACAGGGGTGGGTAATCAGCCCCAGCATTTT
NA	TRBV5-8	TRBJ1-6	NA	CASRRDSYNSPLHF	TGTGCCAGCAGGAGGGACTCTTATAATTCACCCCTCCACTTT
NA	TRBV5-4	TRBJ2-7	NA	CASSHGPGETYEQYF	TGTGCCAGCAGCCATGGGCCGGGGGAGACCTACGAGCAGTACTTC
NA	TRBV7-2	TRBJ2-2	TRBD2	CASSPREGGELFF	TGTGCCAGCAGCCCCCGGGAGGGGGGGGAGCTGTTTTTT
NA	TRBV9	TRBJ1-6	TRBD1	CASSGGQGNSPLHF	TGTGCCAGCAGTGGGGGACAGGGGAATTCACCCCTCCACTTT
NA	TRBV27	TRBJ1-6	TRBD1	CASSWGRQGSYNSPLHF	TGTGCCAGCAGTTGGGGACGACAGGGCTCCTATAATTCACCCCTCCACTTT
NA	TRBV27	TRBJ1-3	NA	CASSPTVGNTIYF	TGTGCCAGCAGTCCGACAGTCGGAAACACCATATATTTT
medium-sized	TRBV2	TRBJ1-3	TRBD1	CASSEGQGASGNTIYF	TGTGCCAGCTCCGAAGGGCAGGGGGCTTCTGGAAACACCATATATTTT
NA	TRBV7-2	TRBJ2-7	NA	CASSTSGSSSYEQYF	TGTGCCAGCAGCACCTCAGGATCCTCTTCCTACGAGCAGTACTTC
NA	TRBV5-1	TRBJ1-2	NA	CASSLLGEAGYTF	TGCGCCAGCAGCTTGCTGGGGGAGGCTGGCTACACCTTC
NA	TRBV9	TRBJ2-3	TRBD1	CASSERQGATDTQYF	TGTGCCAGCAGCGAAAGACAGGGGGCAACAGATACGCAGTATTTT
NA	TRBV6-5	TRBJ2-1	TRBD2	CASSRGLAGEQFF	TGTGCCAGCAGTCGGGGACTAGCGGGTGAGCAGTTCTTC
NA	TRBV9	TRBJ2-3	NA	CASSVDFSPDTQYF	TGTGCCAGCAGCGTAGATTTCTCCCCAGATACGCAGTATTTT
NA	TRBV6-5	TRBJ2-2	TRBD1	CASSPLGQTGELFF	TGTGCCAGCAGTCCATTGGGACAGACCGGGGAGCTGTTTTTT
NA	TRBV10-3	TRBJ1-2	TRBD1	CAISDVDRGNSRYGYTF	TGTGCCATCAGTGACGTGGACAGGGGCAATTCACGGTATGGCTACACCTTC
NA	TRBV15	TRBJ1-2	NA	CATSSSGRNRQLGYTF	TGTGCCACCAGCAGTAGTGGGCGGAACCGACAGTTAGGCTACACCTTC
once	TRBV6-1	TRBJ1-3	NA	CASRGPGGLGNTIYF	TGTGCCAGCAGAGGACCCGGGGGGCTCGGAAACACCATATATTTT
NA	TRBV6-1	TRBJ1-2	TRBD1	CASSGRQGAPYGYTF	TGTGCCAGCAGTGGACGACAGGGGGCCCCCTATGGCTACACCTTC
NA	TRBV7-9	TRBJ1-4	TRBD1	CASSLTGAGNEKLFF	TGTGCCAGCAGCTTAACAGGGGCCGGTAATGAAAAACTGTTTTTT
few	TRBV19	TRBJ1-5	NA	CASSIDWSTGPQHF	TGTGCCAGTAGTATAGATTGGTCGACAGGTCCCCAGCATTTT
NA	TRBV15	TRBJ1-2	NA	CATSRGPGEYGYTF	TGTGCCACCAGCAGAGGTCCAGGGGAGTATGGCTACACCTTC